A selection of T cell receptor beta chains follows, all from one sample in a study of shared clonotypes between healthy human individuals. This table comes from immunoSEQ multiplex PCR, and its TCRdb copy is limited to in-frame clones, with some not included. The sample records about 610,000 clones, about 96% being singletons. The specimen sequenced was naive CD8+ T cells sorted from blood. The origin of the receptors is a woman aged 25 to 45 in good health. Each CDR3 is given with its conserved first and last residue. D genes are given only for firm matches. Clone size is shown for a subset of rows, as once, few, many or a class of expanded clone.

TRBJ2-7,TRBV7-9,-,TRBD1,CASSFATGVQAGEQYF,TGTGCCAGCAGCTTTGCCACAGGGGTACAAGCAGGAGAGCAGTACTTC
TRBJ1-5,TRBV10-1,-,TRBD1,CASTFRQGIRVYSNQPQHF,TGCGCCAGCACTTTTCGACAGGGAATACGGGTTTATAGCAATCAGCCCCAGCATTTT
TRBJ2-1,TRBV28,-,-,CASRARRLTYNEQFF,TGTGCCAGCAGGGCGCGGCGGCTAACCTACAATGAGCAGTTCTTC
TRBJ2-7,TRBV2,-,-,CASSRGTASYEQYF,TGTGCCAGCAGCAGAGGGACGGCCTCCTACGAGCAGTACTTC
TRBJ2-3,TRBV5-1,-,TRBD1,CASREGTGRWVTDTQYF,TGCGCCAGCAGGGAGGGGACAGGGAGATGGGTGACAGATACGCAGTATTTT
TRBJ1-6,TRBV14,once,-,CASSQDTSSYNSPLHF,TGTGCCAGCAGCCAAGACACTAGCTCCTATAATTCACCCCTCCACTTT
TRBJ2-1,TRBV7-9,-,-,CASSLPYSSDNEQFF,TGTGCCAGCAGCTTGCCTTACTCTAGCGACAATGAGCAGTTCTTC
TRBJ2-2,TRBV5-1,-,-,CASSSDTGELFF,TGCGCCAGCAGCAGCGACACCGGGGAGCTGTTTTTT
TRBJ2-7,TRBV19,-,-,CASSPDEWASLLKRVSSYEQYF,TGTGCCAGTAGCCCGGACGAATGGGCTTCCCTATTGAAGCGGGTAAGCTCCTACGAGCAGTACTTC
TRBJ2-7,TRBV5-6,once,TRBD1,CASSFGTGAYEQYF,TGTGCCAGCAGCTTTGGGACAGGGGCCTACGAGCAGTACTTC
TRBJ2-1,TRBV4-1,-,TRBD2,CASSQEVPPSGSLYEQFF,TGCGCCAGCAGCCAAGAAGTTCCCCCTAGCGGGAGTCTTTATGAGCAGTTCTTC
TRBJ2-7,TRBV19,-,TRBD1,CASSIGQGSYEQYF,TGTGCCAGTAGTATTGGACAGGGGTCCTACGAGCAGTACTTC
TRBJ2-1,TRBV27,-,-,CASSLSGLAIYNEQFF,TGTGCCAGCAGTTTGTCTGGGCTAGCGATATACAATGAGCAGTTCTTC
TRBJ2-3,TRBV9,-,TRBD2,CASSPRASGAFTDTQYF,TGTGCCAGCAGCCCAAGGGCTAGCGGAGCCTTCACAGATACGCAGTATTTT
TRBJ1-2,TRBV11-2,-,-,CASSGIGYTF,TGTGCCAGCAGCGGTATTGGCTACACCTTC
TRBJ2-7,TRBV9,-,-,CASSVAPSWYEQYF,TGTGCCAGCAGCGTAGCCCCGAGTTGGTACGAGCAGTACTTC